This T cell receptor beta chain appears in the sequencing data of a study of T cell responses to AZD1222 COVID-19 vaccine. The overall study: Researchers grouped second doses given at about 4 or about 12 weeks into one pool. Whole-study results and caveats: Repertoire sampling was restricted to post-peak T cell response timepoints. It was only a handful of AZD1222 recipients who were seropositive at baseline. As reported, nearly half of all spike-specific TCRs target variant regions that are unmutated.

The table lists this clone with a count of one. Antigen: not known. With V trimmed by 3 bases and J by 7 bases, 12 bases remained unmatched. Germline loops: CDR1 KGHSH, CDR2 LQKENI. The CDR3 has 15 residues. Sequencing used immunoSEQ multiplex PCR; TCRdb keeps in-frame clones, though not all of them. This table holds 170,000 or so clones, about nine tenths found once. The origin of this receptor is an adult in good health. The V and J genes are TRBV18 and TRBJ2-7; TRBD1 aligns across 7 bases. The sample here was peripheral blood, taken on day 0 of AZD1222 vaccination. The CDR3: CASSPRGTAPREQYF. CDR3 coding DNA: TGTGCCAGCTCACCTAGAGGGACAGCCCCCAGGGAGCAGTACTTC.